The clone carrying this T cell receptor beta chain was detected only a few times. This sample was included in a study of cytomegalovirus exposure and HLA in healthy donors. Study background: A prior analysis found about 120 million unique TCR beta sequences from 150 million to 200 million T cells.

The V end lost 3 bases, the J end lost 3 bases, and 18 bases lay between the germline ends. Per the germline V gene, CDR1 is ENHRY and CDR2 is SYGVKD. The CDR3 length is 17 residues. The PCR used 60 Vbeta and 13 Jbeta primers. Profiled with immunoSEQ multiplex PCR; TCRdb holds only in-frame clones, not every one. The data show 110,000 to 150,000 clones, with roughly 79% seen just once and around a tenth held by the top ten. This sequence was found in a woman in her sixties or seventies in good health and CMV-seropositive. This chain joins TRBV10-3 and TRBJ1-5; D is unresolved. What was sequenced was PBMCs. In DNA, the CDR3 is TGTGCCATCAGTGATGGTTGGGTTGGTAGCCTCAATCAGCCCCAGCATTTT. Translated: CAISDGWVGSLNQPQHF.